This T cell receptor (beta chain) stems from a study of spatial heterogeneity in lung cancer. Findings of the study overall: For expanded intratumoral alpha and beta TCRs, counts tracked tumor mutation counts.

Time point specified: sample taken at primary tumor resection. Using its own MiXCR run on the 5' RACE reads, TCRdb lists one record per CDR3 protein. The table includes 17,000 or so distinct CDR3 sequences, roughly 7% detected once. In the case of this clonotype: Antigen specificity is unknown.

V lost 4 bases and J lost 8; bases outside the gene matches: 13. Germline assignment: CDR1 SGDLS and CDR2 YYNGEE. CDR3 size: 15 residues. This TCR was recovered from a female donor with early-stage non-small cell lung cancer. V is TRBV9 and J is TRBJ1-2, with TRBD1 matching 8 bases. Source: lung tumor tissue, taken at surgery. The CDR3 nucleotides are TGTGCCAGCAGCCCCTGGGCAGGGGGCGCAAAAGGCTACACCTTC. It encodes CASSPWAGGAKGYTF.